This TCR beta chain was identified in a study of T cell responses to AZD1222 COVID-19 vaccine. V gave up 6 bases and J gave up 9 bases, with 12 bases separating them. The CDR3 contains 11 residues. The V gene's germline CDR1 is MNHEY and CDR2 SVGAGI. Clones were read by immunoSEQ multiplex PCR, and TCRdb kept only the in-frame ones, dropping some. The table lists approximately 140,000 clones, 85% to 95% of them singletons. Material: peripheral blood, obtained on day 0 of AZD1222 vaccination. The sequence was obtained from an adult in good health. The J gene is TRBJ2-7, the V gene TRBV6-5; D may be TRBD1 (6 bases). The CDR3 sequence is CASRNQGRQYF. The CDR3 coding sequence is TGTGCCAGCAGAAACCAGGGGAGGCAGTACTTC.